This T cell receptor beta chain was sequenced during a study of blood T cell repertoires in COVID-19. Study overall: The United States, Italy and Spain provided the acute and convalescent COVID-19 samples.

Under the authors' procedure: Reference gene primers were amplified, and this amplification served to estimate nucleated cell counts. The assay was immunoSEQ multiplex PCR, and TCRdb's table has in-frame clones only and misses some. That table gives V, J and clone size, and the DNA gave D and trimming. Found here are 300,000 to 350,000 clones, just over 85% of them singletons; the top ten hold approximately 4%. CDR1 is ENHRY and CDR2 is SYGVKD in the germline V gene. Trimming left V 3 bases short and J 5 bases short, with 16 bases between. The CDR3 is 15 amino acids. The participants were between roughly 18 and 89 years old and came from 24 US areas. Cohort assignment relied on participant-reported clinical history.

The TCR sequence derives from a woman between 35 and 50 years old with acute COVID-19. The sequenced material came from PBMCs or T cells enriched from blood (not recorded which). V usage is TRBV10-3 and J usage is TRBJ2-5; D gene uncertain. The CDR3 loop is CAISEPDRHGETQYF. The CDR3 DNA reads as TGTGCCATCAGTGAACCCGACCGCCACGGGGAGACCCAGTACTTC.